A single sample is the source of the 5 T cell receptor beta chains below, sequenced in a study of cytomegalovirus exposure and HLA in healthy donors (dated by TCRdb to about 2017). Preparation of the library involved the immunoSEQ multiplex PCR assay. The multiplex PCR relied on a mix of 60 forward primers for TCR Vbeta segments and 13 reverse primers for TCR Jbeta segments. This is the immuneACCESS table as TCRdb keeps it, with only in-frame sequences that have V and J called. A part of the clones is gone; compared with another copy, unresolved V genes explain less than half, and the rest is unexplained. For this sample there are some 150,000 clones; around three quarters appear just once. The ten largest clonotypes hold around 1.9% of the sample. What was sequenced was PBMCs. These receptors all stem from a woman in her sixties or seventies in good health and CMV-seropositive.

This clone showed up just once. The chain is built from TRBV15 and TRBJ2-3; D is ambiguous. The CDR3 has 12 amino acids. Trimming took 1 base from V and 6 from J, leaving 5 bases between them. The V gene's germline CDR1 is LNHNV and CDR2 YYDKDF (reference sequence). Here the CDR3 DNA reads TGTGCCACCAGCAGAGCATTGGATACGCAGTATTTT. Translation: CATSRALDTQYF.

The chain joins TRBV6-5 to TRBJ1-2, with D perhaps TRBD1 (6 bases). Deletions cut 6 bases from V and 5 bases from J, with 19 bases between. Per germline, CDR1 MNHEY and CDR2 SVGAGI. This CDR3 has 15 residues. The CDR3 region is CASRTTKTGYYGYTF. CDR3 sequence (DNA): TGTGCCAGCAGGACTACCAAGACAGGCTATTATGGCTACACCTTC.

J is TRBJ1-1 and V is TRBV11-2; no reliable D call. The CDR3 consists of 14 residues. Trimming removed 2 bases from V and 8 bases from J, with 15 bases in between. Germline CDR1 is SGHAT and CDR2 is FQNNGV. The CDR3 DNA follows: TGTGCCAGCAGCTTAAGTTCTAAAACTTGGGAAGCTTTCTTT. It codes for CASSLSSKTWEAFF.

V and J are TRBV11-2 and TRBJ1-1, with unresolved D. The CDR3 has 14 residues. Trimming left V 2 bases short and J 1 base short, with 8 bases between. Germline values: CDR1 SGHAT, CDR2 FQNNGV. DNA of the CDR3: TGTGCCAGCAGCTTATTGGGGAGGAACACTGAAGCTTTCTTT. As protein: CASSLLGRNTEAFF.

The chain combines TRBV28 with TRBJ1-5, with a tentative D call TRBD1 (6 bases). The germline CDR1 and CDR2 sequences are MDHEN and SYDVKM. The CDR3 totals 13 residues. V shed 4 bases and J shed 4 bases, with 8 bases lying between them. The chain's CDR3 is CASSSRGNQPQHF. The CDR3 region has the DNA TGTGCCAGCAGTTCCAGGGGTAATCAGCCCCAGCATTTT.